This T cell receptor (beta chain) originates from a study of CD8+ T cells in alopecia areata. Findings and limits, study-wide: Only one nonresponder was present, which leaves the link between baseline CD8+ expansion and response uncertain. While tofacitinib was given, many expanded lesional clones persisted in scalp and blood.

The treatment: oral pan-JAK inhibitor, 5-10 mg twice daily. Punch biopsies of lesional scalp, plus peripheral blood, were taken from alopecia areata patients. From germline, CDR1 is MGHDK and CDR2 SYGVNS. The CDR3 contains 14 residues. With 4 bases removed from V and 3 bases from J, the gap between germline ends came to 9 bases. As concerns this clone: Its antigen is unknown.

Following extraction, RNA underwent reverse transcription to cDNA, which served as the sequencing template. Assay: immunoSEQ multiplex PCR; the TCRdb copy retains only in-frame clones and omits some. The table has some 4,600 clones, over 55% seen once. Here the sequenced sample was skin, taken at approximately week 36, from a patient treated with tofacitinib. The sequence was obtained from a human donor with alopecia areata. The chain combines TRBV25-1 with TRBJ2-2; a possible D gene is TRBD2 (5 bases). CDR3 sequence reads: CASSARTDTGELFF. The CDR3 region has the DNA TGTGCCAGCAGTGCCCGGACTGACACCGGGGAGCTGTTTTTT.